The T cell receptor beta chain under discussion was sequenced for a study of breast tumors, draining lymph nodes, adjacent tissues. TCRdb re-analysed the multiplex PCR reads in MiXCR, keeping a single row per CDR3 protein. The top ten clones hold more than 7% of a sample with fewer than 90,000 distinct CDR3 sequences, approximately 30% of them seen once. Breast cancer patients provided tissue from their axillary draining lymph nodes. The study, taken as a whole, reports: Compared with lymph nodes, tumors were less diverse; compared with nontumor tissue, more.

Germline CDR1 and CDR2: DFQATT and SNEGSKA (reference sequence). The CDR3 covers 13 residues. J was trimmed by 7 bases and V by 6 bases; bases with no gene match: 9. This clonotype was seen many times. Its antigen remains unidentified. The TCR sequence derives from a female donor with breast cancer. Some clones in this sample may be carry-over from other donors' samples. Sequencing was done on a sample of axillary lymph node tissue. V is TRBV20-1 and J is TRBJ2-1; 7 bases are shared with TRBD2. CDR3 bases: TGCAGTGCCCTAGGTCCTAGCGGAAATGAGCAGTTCTTC. Protein product: CSALGPSGNEQFF.